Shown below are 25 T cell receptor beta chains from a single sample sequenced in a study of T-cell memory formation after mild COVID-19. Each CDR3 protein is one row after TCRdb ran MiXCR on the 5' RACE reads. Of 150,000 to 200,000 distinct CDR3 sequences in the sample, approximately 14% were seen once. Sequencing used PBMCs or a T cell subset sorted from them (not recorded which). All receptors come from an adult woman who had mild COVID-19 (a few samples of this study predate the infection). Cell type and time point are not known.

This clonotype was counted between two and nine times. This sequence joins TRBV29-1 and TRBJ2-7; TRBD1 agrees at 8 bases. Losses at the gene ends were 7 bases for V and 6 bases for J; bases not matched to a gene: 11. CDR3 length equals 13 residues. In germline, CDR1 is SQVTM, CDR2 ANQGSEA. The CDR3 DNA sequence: TGCAGCGCAATAGGGGACAGGCCCGCCGAGCAGTACTTC. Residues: CSAIGDRPAEQYF.

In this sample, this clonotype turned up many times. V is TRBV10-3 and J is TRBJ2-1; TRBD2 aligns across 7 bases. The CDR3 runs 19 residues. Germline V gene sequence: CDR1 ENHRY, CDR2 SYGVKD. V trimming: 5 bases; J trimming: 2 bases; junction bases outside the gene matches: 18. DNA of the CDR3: TGTGCCATCAGTTCTCGAGCGCTCGGGACTGCGGGGGCCTACAATGAGCAGTTCTTC. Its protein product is CAISSRALGTAGAYNEQFF.

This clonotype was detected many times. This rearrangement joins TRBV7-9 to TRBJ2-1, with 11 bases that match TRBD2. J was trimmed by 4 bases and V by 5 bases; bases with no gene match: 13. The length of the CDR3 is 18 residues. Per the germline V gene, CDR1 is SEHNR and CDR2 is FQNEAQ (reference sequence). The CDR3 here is CASSTPPGTSGRYNEQFF. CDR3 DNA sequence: TGTGCCAGCAGCACACCGCCCGGGACTAGCGGACGATACAATGAGCAGTTCTTC.

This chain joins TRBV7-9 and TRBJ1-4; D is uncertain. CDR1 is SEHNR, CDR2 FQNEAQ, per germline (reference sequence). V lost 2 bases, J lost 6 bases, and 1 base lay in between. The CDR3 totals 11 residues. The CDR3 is CASSLYEKLFF. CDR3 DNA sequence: TGTGCCAGCAGCTTATATGAAAAACTGTTTTTT.

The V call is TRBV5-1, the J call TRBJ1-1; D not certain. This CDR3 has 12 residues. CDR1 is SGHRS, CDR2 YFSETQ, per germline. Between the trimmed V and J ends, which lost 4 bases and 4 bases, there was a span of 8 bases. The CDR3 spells CASSGEGTEAFF. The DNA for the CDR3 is TGCGCCAGCAGCGGGGAGGGCACTGAAGCTTTCTTT.

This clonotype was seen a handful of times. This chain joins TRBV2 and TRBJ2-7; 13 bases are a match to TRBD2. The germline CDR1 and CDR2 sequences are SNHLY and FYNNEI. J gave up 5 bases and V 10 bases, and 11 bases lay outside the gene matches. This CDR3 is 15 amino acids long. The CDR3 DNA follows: TGTGCCACCTCGGGACTAGCGGGACCTACCGACGAGCAGTACTTC. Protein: CATSGLAGPTDEQYF. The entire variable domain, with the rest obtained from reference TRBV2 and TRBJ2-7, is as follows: EPEVTQTPSHQVTQMGQEVILRCVPISNHLYFYWYRQILGQKVEFLVSFYNNEISEKSEIFDDQFSVERPDGSNFTLKIRSTKLEDSAMYFCATSGLAGPTDEQYFGPGTRLTVT.

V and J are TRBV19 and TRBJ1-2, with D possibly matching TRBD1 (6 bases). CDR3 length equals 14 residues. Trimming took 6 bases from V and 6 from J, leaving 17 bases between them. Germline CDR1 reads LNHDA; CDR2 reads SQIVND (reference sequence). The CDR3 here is CASRLDSRRDGYTF. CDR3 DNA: TGTGCCAGTAGGCTGGACAGCCGGCGGGATGGCTACACCTTC.

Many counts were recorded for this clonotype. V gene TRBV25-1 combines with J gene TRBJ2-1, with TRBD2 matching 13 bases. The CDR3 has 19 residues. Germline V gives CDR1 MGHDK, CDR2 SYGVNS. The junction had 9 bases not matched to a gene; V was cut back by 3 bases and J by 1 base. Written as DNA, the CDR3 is TGTGCCAGCAGTGAGGGGACTAGCGGGACTCGTGGGTCCTACAATGAGCAGTTCTTC. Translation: CASSEGTSGTRGSYNEQFF.

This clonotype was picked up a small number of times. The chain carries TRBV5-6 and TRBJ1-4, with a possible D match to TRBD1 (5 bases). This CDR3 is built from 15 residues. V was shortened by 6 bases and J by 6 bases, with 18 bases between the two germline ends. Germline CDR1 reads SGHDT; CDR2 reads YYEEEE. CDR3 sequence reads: CASTPRWRQHEKLFF. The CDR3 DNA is TGTGCCAGCACCCCCCGGTGGAGACAGCATGAAAAACTGTTTTTT.

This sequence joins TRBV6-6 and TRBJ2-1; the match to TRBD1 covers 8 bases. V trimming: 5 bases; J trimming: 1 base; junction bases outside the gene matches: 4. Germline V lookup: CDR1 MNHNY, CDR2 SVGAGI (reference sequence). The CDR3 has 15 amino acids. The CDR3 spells CASSLRQGSYNEQFF. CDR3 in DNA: TGTGCCAGCAGTCTGAGACAGGGGTCCTACAATGAGCAGTTCTTC.

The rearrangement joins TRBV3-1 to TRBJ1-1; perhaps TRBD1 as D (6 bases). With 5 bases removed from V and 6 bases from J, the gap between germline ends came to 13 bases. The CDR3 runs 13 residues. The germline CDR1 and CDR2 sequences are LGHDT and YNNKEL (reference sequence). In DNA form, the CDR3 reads TGTGCCAGCAGCTACACAGGGACCCCTGAAGCTTTCTTT. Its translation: CASSYTGTPEAFF. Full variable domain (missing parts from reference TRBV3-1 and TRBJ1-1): DTAVSQTPKYLVTQMGNDKSIKCEQNLGHDTMYWYKQDSKKFLKIMFSYNNKELIINETVPNRFSPKSPDKAHLNLHINSLELGDSAVYFCASSYTGTPEAFFGQGTRLTVV.

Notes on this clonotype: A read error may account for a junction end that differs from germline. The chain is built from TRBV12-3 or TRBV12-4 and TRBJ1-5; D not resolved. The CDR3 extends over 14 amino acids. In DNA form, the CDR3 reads TGTGACAGCAGTTTACGGGATAGCAATCAGCCCCAGCATTTT. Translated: CDSSLRDSNQPQHF.

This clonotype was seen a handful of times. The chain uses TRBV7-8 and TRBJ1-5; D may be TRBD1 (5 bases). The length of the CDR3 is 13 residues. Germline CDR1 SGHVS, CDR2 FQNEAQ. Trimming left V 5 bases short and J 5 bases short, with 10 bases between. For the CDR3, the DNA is TGTGCCAGCAGCACCACGACAGATCAGCCCCAGCATTTT. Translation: CASSTTTDQPQHF.

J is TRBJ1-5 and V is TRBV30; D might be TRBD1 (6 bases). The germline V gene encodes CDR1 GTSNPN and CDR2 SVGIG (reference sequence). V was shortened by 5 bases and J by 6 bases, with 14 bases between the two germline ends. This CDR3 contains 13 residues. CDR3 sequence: CAWDQGIGQPQHF. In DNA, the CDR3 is TGTGCCTGGGATCAGGGGATTGGTCAGCCCCAGCATTTT.

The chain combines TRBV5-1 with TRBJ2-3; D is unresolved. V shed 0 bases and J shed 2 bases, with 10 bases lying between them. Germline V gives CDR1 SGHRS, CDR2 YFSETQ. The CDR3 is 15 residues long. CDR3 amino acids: CASSLAHPNTDTQYF. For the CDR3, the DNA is TGCGCCAGCAGCTTGGCCCACCCCAACACAGATACGCAGTATTTT.

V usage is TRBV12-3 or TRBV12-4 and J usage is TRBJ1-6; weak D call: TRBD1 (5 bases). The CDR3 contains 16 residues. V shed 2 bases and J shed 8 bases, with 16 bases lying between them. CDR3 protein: CASSLISAGLYSPLHF. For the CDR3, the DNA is TGTGCCAGCAGTTTAATCTCGGCAGGGCTCTATTCACCCCTCCACTTT.

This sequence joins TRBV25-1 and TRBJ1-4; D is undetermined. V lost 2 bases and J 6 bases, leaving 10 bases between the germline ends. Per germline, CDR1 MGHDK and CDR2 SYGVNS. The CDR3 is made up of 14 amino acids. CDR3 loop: CASSESREDEKLFF. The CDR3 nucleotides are TGTGCCAGCAGTGAAAGTCGGGAGGATGAAAAACTGTTTTTT.

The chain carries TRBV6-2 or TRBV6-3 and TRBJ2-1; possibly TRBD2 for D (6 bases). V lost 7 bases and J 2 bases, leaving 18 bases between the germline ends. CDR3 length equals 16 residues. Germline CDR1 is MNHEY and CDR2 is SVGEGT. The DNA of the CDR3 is TGTGCCAGCACCCAGGTCGGAGGGAGGCCCTACAATGAGCAGTTCTTC. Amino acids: CASTQVGGRPYNEQFF.

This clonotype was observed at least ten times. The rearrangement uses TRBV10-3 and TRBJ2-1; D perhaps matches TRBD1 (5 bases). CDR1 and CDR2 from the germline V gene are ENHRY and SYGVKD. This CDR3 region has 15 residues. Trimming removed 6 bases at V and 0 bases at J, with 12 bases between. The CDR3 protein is CAISPRQSSYNEQFF. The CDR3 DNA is TGTGCCATCAGCCCTCGACAGAGCTCCTACAATGAGCAGTTCTTC.

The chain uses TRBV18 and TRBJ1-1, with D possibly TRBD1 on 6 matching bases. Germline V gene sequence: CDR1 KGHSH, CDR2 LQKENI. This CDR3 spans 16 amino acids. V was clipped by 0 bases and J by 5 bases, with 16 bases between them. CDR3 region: CASSPPGTPAGTEAFF. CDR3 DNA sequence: TGTGCCAGCTCACCACCCGGGACACCTGCGGGGACTGAAGCTTTCTTT.

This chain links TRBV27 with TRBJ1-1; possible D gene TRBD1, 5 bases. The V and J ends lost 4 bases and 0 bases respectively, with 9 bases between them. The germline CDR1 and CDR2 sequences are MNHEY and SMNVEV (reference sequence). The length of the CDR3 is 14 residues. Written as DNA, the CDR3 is TGTGCCAGCAGTTATCAGGGACTGAACACTGAAGCTTTCTTT. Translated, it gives CASSYQGLNTEAFF.

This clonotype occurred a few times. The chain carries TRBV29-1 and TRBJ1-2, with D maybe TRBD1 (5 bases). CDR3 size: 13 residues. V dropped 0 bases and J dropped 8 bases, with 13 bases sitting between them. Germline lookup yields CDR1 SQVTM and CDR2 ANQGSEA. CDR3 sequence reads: CSVEDLHQGGYTF. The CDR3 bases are TGCAGCGTTGAAGATCTTCACCAGGGAGGCTACACCTTC.

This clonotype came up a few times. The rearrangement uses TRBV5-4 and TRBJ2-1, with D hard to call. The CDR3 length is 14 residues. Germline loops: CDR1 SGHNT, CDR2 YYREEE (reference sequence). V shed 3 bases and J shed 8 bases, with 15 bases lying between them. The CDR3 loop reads CASSSTTLAHEQFF. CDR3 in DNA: TGTGCCAGCAGCTCAACGACCCTGGCGCATGAGCAGTTCTTC.

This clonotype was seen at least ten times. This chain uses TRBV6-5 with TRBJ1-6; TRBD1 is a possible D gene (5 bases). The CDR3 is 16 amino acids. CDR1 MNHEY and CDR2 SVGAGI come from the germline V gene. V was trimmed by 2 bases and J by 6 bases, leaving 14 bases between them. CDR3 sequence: CASSYQAGVSNSPLHF. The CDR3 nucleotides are TGTGCCAGCAGTTACCAGGCGGGGGTCAGTAATTCACCCCTCCACTTT.

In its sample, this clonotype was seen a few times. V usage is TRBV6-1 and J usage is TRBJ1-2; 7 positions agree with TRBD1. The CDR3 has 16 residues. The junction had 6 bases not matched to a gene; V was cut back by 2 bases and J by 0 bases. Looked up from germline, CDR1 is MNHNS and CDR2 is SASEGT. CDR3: CASSERGQRSNYGYTF. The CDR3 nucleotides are TGTGCCAGCAGTGAAAGGGGACAGAGATCTAACTATGGCTACACCTTC.